This TCR beta chain was found in a study of cytomegalovirus exposure and HLA in healthy donors. Study findings and constraints: Many donors carried some public TCRs, although rarity characterized most TCR sequences.

The V and J ends lost 0 bases and 6 bases respectively, with 7 bases between them. The length of the CDR3 is 13 residues. Germline V gene lookup returns CDR1 SGHRS and CDR2 YFSETQ. Notes on this clone: Its target is unknown.

PCR was performed using 60 Vbeta and 13 Jbeta primers. Some clones are missing from TCRdb's copy, which holds only in-frame ones; the method was immunoSEQ multiplex PCR. The sample has about 120,000 clones; roughly 79% are singletons. The TCR sequence derives from a woman aged 18-35 years in good health and CMV-seronegative. The sample taken for sequencing was PBMCs. The chain links TRBV5-1 to TRBJ2-1, with D perhaps matching TRBD1 (5 bases). CDR3 sequence: CASSLDRFNEQFF. CDR3 sequence (DNA): TGCGCCAGCAGCTTGGACAGGTTCAATGAGCAGTTCTTC.